The sequence of this T cell receptor beta chain was determined in a study of shared clonotypes between healthy human individuals. Using immunoSEQ multiplex PCR, the repertoire was profiled, and TCRdb retains in-frame clones only, with some absent. The sample consists of 550,000 to 700,000 clones, around 73% of them appearing once. As for this clone: Its antigen is unknown.

Germline V CDR1 and CDR2: SNHLY, FYNNEI. The CDR3 is made up of 13 amino acids. The V end lost 7 bases, the J end lost 8 bases, and 17 bases lay between the germline ends. The donors were adults (healthy and HIV-negative) with no recent acute infections or vaccinations. Study-wide points: Non-shared clonotypes displayed generation probabilities falling below those of clonotypes present in all four donors.

The chain recombines TRBV2 with TRBJ1-1, with a weak D call TRBD1 (5 bases). The receptor's source is a young woman in good health. What was sequenced was memory CD4+ T cells sorted from blood. Noted subset: CD45RA-negative fraction. DNA of the CDR3: TGTGCCAGCATAGATGACCCCGGGACCGAAGCTTTCTTT. Its translation is CASIDDPGTEAFF.